Listed here are 3 T cell receptor beta chains from one sample, sequenced in a study of glioma-infiltrating T cells after dendritic cell vaccination. Time point indicated: after dendritic cell vaccination, including at tumor progression/relapse. Generated by immunoSEQ multiplex PCR, the TCRdb table keeps only in-frame clones and is missing some. The repertoire holds around 60,000 clones, approximately 81% seen once, with more than 8.5% in the top ten. Sequencing used blood, obtained after dendritic cell vaccination. These TCRs come from a human donor with glioblastoma.

V gene TRBV29-1 combines with J gene TRBJ1-1; a possible D gene is TRBD1 (5 bases). Looked up from germline, CDR1 is SQVTM and CDR2 is ANQGSEA. The CDR3 has 12 amino acids. The CDR3 nucleotides are TGCGCCGGGGAGGGACTGAACACTGAAGCTTTCTTT. Translated: CAGEGLNTEAFF.

The chain joins TRBV9 to TRBJ1-3, with 11 bases fitting TRBD1. This CDR3 is 17 amino acids long. The J segment lost 0 bases and the V segment lost 4 bases, leaving 6 bases of the junction unmatched. Germline CDR1 is SGDLS and CDR2 is YYNGEE. CDR3: CASSPGTGGFSGNTIYF. For the CDR3, the DNA is TGTGCCAGCAGCCCCGGGACAGGGGGGTTCTCTGGAAACACCATATATTTT.

J is TRBJ1-3 and V is TRBV5-1; 7 bases align to TRBD1. Germline CDR1 is SGHRS and CDR2 is YFSETQ. V was clipped by 5 bases and J by 0 bases; unmatched bases: 11. The CDR3 loop spans 17 amino acids. CDR3 amino acids: CASSESGTVNSGNTIYF. The CDR3 nucleotides read TGCGCCAGCAGTGAATCCGGGACAGTTAACTCTGGAAACACCATATATTTT.